This T cell receptor (beta chain) emerged from a study of radiotherapy plus CTLA-4 blockade in lung cancer. The study's findings and limits: An expansion of tumor-derived TCR clones occurred in blood after radiotherapy plus ipilimumab.

For this clone: What it binds is unknown.

In chemo-refractory metastatic non-small-cell lung cancer, patients got ipilimumab CTLA-4 blockade together with focal radiation. Only in-frame clones appear in the TCRdb table, and some are missing; sequencing was by immunoSEQ multiplex PCR. The sample lists around 70,000 clones, around 87% occurring once. The germline CDR1 and CDR2 sequences are SGHTA and FQGTGA. Trimming removed 4 bases at V and 3 bases at J, with 15 bases between. The CDR3 is made up of 15 amino acids. This clonotype originated in a human donor with non-small cell lung cancer that progressed on radiotherapy plus ipilimumab. This specimen was peripheral blood, taken from a patient treated with radiotherapy plus ipilimumab. The V gene is TRBV7-3, the J gene TRBJ2-5, with D tentatively TRBD1 (6 bases). CDR3 nucleotide sequence: TGTGCCAGCAGCTCCCAGGGGATCCCAGAAGAGACCCAGTACTTC. As protein: CASSSQGIPEETQYF.